Listed below are T cell receptor beta chains from one sample, sequenced in a study of cytomegalovirus exposure and HLA in healthy donors. Some clones are missing from TCRdb's copy, which holds only in-frame ones; the method was immunoSEQ multiplex PCR. The table shows 180,000 or so clones, with 65% to 80% occurring only once. The sequencing sample was made of PBMCs. These receptors came from a woman aged 25 to 39 in good health and CMV-seropositive. Each CDR3 is given without its conserved first and last residue. D genes are given only for firm matches.

J gene,D gene,V gene,CDR3 protein
TRBJ2-3,-,TRBV11-2,ASLRQPGTDTQY
TRBJ2-7,TRBD2,TRBV19,ASSGTSGYEQY
TRBJ2-3,-,TRBV2,ASSELQVGTDTQY
TRBJ2-7,TRBD2,TRBV9,ASSAGTSGGHQSEQY
TRBJ1-5,TRBD1,TRBV12-5,ASGAGTGVQPQH
TRBJ1-6,TRBD1,TRBV18,ASSPLGQGSPLH
TRBJ2-5,TRBD1,TRBV9,ASSPGTEGARAETQY
TRBJ1-2,-,TRBV7-2,ASSSRVAGYT
TRBJ2-1,-,TRBV18,ASSPGASYNEQF
TRBJ2-3,TRBD2,TRBV6-4,ASSLAGRDTDTQY
TRBJ2-3,-,TRBV6-5,ASSYSTDSSTDTQY
TRBJ2-5,TRBD2,TRBV30,AWSHGLAGAQETQY
TRBJ1-2,-,TRBV6-4,ASSPQGGGYT
TRBJ2-3,TRBD1,TRBV7-2,ASSFGQGAVDTQY
TRBJ2-7,TRBD1,TRBV6-1,ASRAGTGTYEQY
TRBJ1-2,TRBD1,TRBV9,ASSVGQGNYGYT
TRBJ2-5,-,TRBV7-2,ASSLTTQGTQY
TRBJ1-4,TRBD1,TRBV2,ASRRDRGRIWDEKLF
TRBJ2-7,TRBD1,TRBV7-2,ASSYDRAGYEQY
TRBJ1-5,-,TRBV28,ASNYWSNQPQH
TRBJ1-5,-,TRBV6-6,ASSYQLAGSQPQH
TRBJ2-2,-,TRBV11-2,ASSLVTGVTGELF
TRBJ2-5,TRBD1,TRBV28,ASSPGTGEETQY
TRBJ2-2,TRBD2,TRBV9,ASSPLAGANTGELF
TRBJ2-1,TRBD2,TRBV11-2,ASSPALGGGATSEQF
TRBJ2-5,TRBD2,TRBV28,ASSLPRRAGGPETQY
TRBJ2-1,TRBD2,TRBV4-1,ASSQVIGLAIYEQF
TRBJ1-2,TRBD1,TRBV27,ASRGTGINGYT
TRBJ2-7,TRBD2,TRBV6-1,ASFSGSSYEQY